Presented here are 2 T cell receptor beta chains from one specimen sequenced in a study of cytomegalovirus exposure and HLA in healthy donors. Both 60 Vbeta primers and 13 Jbeta primers went into the PCR. Here immunoSEQ multiplex PCR was the method, and the copy in TCRdb shows in-frame clones only, minus some. The clone table shows about 200,000 clones, with the ten largest holding less than 0.85%. The sequenced sample was PBMCs. The receptors derive from a boy aged 5-17 years in good health and CMV-seronegative.

CDR3 region: CSVYRGRHYNEQFF. The CDR3, as DNA: TGCAGCGTGTACAGGGGACGCCACTACAATGAGCAGTTCTTC. This chain links TRBV29-1 with TRBJ2-1; 7 bases line up with TRBD1. The J segment lost 3 bases and the V segment lost 6 bases, leaving 8 bases of the junction unmatched. The CDR3 is 14 residues long. Germline CDR1 reads SQVTM; CDR2 reads ANQGSEA.

This sequence joins TRBV30 and TRBJ1-2, with D tentatively TRBD1 (6 bases). The CDR3 length is 14 residues. Germline V CDR1 and CDR2: GTSNPN, SVGIG (reference sequence). V lost 0 bases to trimming and J lost 5 bases, with 13 bases between them. The CDR3 DNA follows: TGTGCCTGGAGTGTAGCCAGGGGAAGGTATGGCTACACCTTC. Amino acids: CAWSVARGRYGYTF.